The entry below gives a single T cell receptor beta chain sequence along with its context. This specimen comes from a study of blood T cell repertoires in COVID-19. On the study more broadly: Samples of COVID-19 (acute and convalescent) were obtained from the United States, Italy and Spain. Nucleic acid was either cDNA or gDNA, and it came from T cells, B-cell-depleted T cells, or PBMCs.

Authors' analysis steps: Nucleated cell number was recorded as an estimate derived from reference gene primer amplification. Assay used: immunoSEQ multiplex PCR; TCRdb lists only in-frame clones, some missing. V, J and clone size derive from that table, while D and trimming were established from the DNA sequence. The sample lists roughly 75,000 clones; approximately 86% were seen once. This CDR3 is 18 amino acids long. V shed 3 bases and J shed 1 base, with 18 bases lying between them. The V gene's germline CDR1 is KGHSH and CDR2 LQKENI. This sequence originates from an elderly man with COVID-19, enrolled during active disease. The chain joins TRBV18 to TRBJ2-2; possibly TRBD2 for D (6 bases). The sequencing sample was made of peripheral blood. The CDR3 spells CASSPLGGRNRNTGELFF. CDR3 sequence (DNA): TGTGCCAGCTCACCCCTGGGGGGACGAAACCGGAACACCGGGGAGCTGTTTTTT.